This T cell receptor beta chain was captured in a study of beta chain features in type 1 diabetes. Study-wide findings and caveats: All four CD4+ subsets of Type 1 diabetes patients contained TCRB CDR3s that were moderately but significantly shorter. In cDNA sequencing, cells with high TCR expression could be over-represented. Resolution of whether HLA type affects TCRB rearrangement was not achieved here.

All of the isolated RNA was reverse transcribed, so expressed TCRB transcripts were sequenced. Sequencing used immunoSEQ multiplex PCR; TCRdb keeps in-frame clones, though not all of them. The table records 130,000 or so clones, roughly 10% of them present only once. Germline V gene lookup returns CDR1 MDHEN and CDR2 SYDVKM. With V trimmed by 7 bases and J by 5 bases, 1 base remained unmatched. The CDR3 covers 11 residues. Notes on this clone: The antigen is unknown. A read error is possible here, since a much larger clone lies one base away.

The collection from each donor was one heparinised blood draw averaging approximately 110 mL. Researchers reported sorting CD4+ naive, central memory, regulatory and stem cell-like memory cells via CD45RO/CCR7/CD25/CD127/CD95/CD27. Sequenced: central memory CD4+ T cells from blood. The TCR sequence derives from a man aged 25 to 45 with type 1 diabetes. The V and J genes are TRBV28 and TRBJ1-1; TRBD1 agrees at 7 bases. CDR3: CASIRGTEAFF. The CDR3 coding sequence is TGTGCCAGCATCAGGGGGACTGAAGCTTTCTTT.